The 12 T cell receptor beta chains below come from one sample, sequenced in a study of blood T cell repertoires in COVID-19. Data came from immunoSEQ multiplex PCR; TCRdb stores just in-frame clones and leaves some out. The profile shows approximately 130,000 clones, roughly 86% of them singletons. Sequences were obtained from peripheral blood. Receptor source: a woman aged 50 to 60 who had recovered from COVID-19.

The rearrangement joins TRBV5-1 to TRBJ2-7; a possible D gene is TRBD1 (5 bases). The CDR3 extends over 12 amino acids. The V gene lost 2 bases and the J gene lost 3 bases, with 6 bases spanning the gap. Per germline, CDR1 SGHRS and CDR2 YFSETQ. The CDR3 region is CASSFTGYEQYF. The CDR3 DNA reads as TGCGCCAGCAGCTTTACAGGCTACGAGCAGTACTTC.

This clone was recorded at least ten times. The chain employs TRBV27 and TRBJ1-6; D gene uncertain. Germline assignment: CDR1 MNHEY and CDR2 SMNVEV (reference sequence). The CDR3 is 15 residues long. V lost 7 bases to trimming and J lost 9 bases, with 19 bases between them. In DNA, the CDR3 is TGTGCCAGCAAGGCCGGGTCTGTTATAGGTTCACCCCTCCACTTT. Translated: CASKAGSVIGSPLHF.

The CDR3 DNA reads TGTGCCAGCAGCTTGGGACAGCCCATGAACACTGAAGCTTTCTTT. It is translated as CASSLGQPMNTEAFF. This chain uses TRBV5-4 with TRBJ1-1; perhaps TRBD1 as D (5 bases). Trimming pared 0 bases from V and 0 bases from J, leaving 9 bases between. This CDR3 region has 15 residues. Germline CDR1 reads SGHNT; CDR2 reads YYREEE (reference sequence).

The V call is TRBV21-1, the J call TRBJ2-1; the table's D gene call, TRBD2, was not cross checked with the DNA. TRBV21-1 is flagged as a pseudogene. CDR3 size: 16 residues. DNA for the CDR3: TGTGCCAGCAGCAAAGTCAGGGGTCTAGCGGCAAGGGAGCAGTTCTTC. This sequence encodes CASSKVRGLAAREQFF.

J is TRBJ2-3 and V is TRBV7-3; 7 bases are shared with TRBD2. The V gene's germline CDR1 is SGHTA and CDR2 FQGTGA. The junction had 5 bases not matched to a gene; V was cut back by 2 bases and J by 3 bases. This CDR3 region has 15 residues. As DNA, the CDR3 is TGTGCCAGCAGCTTATATTCGGGAGGAACAGATACGCAGTATTTT. Translated: CASSLYSGGTDTQYF.

The rearrangement links TRBV27 to TRBJ2-7; 7 nucleotides match TRBD1. The CDR3 is 15 amino acids. J gave up 2 bases and V 0 bases, and 4 bases lay outside the gene matches. CDR1 and CDR2 from the germline V gene are MNHEY and SMNVEV (reference sequence). The CDR3 loop is CASSLSGTVPYEQYF. CDR3 nucleotide sequence: TGTGCCAGCAGTTTATCCGGGACAGTACCCTACGAGCAGTACTTC.

The chain is built from TRBV7-8 and TRBJ2-3; 9 bases are shared with TRBD2. The junction had 18 bases not matched to a gene; V was cut back by 6 bases and J by 5 bases. Germline lookup yields CDR1 SGHVS and CDR2 FQNEAQ. This CDR3 spans 18 amino acids. The CDR3, as DNA: TGTGCCAGCAGGAGGAGATTTCTTGGGGCGGGAGGGAGAGATACGCAGTATTTT. This sequence encodes CASRRRFLGAGGRDTQYF.

This clone occurred a few times. The chain recombines TRBV9 with TRBJ2-3, with D tentatively TRBD2 (5 bases). Germline lookup yields CDR1 SGDLS and CDR2 YYNGEE. The V end lost 2 bases, the J end lost 3 bases, and 10 bases lay between the germline ends. The length of the CDR3 is 14 residues. The CDR3 DNA reads as TGTGCCAGCAGCGTGGCGGGCCGAACAGATACGCAGTATTTT. It specifies CASSVAGRTDTQYF.

This clone was observed a single time. V usage is TRBV4-1 and J usage is TRBJ1-5; 10 bases line up with TRBD1. The germline V gene encodes CDR1 MGHRA and CDR2 YSYEKL. This CDR3 has 20 amino acids. With V trimmed by 0 bases and J by 6 bases, 17 bases remained unmatched. CDR3 bases: TGCGCCAGCAGCCAAGAAAGGTGGGGGGCGGGACAGGGGCTGAGTCAGCCCCAGCATTTT. Translation gives CASSQERWGAGQGLSQPQHF.

This clone is a singleton in its sample. The gene calls are TRBV30 and TRBJ2-1, with D possibly being TRBD2 (6 bases). CDR1 GTSNPN and CDR2 SVGIG come from the germline V gene (reference sequence). This CDR3 is built from 13 residues. V lost 6 bases and J 9 bases, leaving 18 bases between the germline ends. The DNA for the CDR3 is TGTGCCTGTTACGTAGCGGAATCGGGTGAGCAGTTCTTC. This encodes CACYVAESGEQFF.

The chain couples TRBV6-5 to TRBJ1-2; 8 positions match TRBD1. Germline V gives CDR1 MNHEY, CDR2 SVGAGI. The CDR3 runs 15 residues. V shed 5 bases, J shed 5 bases, and the junction held 10 bases outside the gene matches. In DNA form, the CDR3 reads TGTGCCAGCAGTCCCCTCAAGACAGGGGAGTATGGCTACACCTTC. Protein product: CASSPLKTGEYGYTF.

The chain uses TRBV6-5 and TRBJ2-7; D is possibly TRBD1 (6 bases). Germline lookup yields CDR1 MNHEY and CDR2 SVGAGI. The CDR3 has 14 residues. Trimming pared 5 bases from V and 0 bases from J, leaving 11 bases between. Here the CDR3 reads CASSPDRSSYEQYF. The CDR3 DNA reads as TGTGCCAGCAGTCCCGACAGGTCCTCCTACGAGCAGTACTTC.